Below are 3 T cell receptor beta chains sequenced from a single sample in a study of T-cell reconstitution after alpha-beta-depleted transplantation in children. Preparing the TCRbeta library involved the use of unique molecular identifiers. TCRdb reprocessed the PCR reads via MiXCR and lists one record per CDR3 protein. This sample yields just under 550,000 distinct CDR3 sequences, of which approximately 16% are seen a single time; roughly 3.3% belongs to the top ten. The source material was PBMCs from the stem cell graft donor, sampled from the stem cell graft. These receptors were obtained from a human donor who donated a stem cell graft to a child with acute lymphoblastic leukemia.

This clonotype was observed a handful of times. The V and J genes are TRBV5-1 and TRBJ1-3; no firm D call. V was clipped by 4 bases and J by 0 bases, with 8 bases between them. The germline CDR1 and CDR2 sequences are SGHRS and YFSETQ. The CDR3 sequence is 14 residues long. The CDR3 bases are TGCGCCAGCAGCCCGATAGGCTCTGGAAACACCATATATTTT. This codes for CASSPIGSGNTIYF.

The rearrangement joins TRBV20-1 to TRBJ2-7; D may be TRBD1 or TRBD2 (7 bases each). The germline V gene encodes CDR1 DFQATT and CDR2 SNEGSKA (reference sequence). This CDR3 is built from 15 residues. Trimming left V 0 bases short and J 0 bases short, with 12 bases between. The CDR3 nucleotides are TGCAGTGCTAGAGATCAGGGGGGGAGCTCCTACGAGCAGTACTTC. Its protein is CSARDQGGSSYEQYF.

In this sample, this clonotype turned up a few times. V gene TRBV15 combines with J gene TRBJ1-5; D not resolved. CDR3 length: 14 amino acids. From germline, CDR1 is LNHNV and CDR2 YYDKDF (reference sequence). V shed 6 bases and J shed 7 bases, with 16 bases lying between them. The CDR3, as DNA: TGTGCCACCAGTGTAAGGGTGGGCAGGCAGCCCCAGCATTTT. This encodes CATSVRVGRQPQHF.